These T cell receptor beta chains were read from a single sample in a study of T cell responses to AZD1222 COVID-19 vaccine. Some clones are missing from TCRdb's copy, which holds only in-frame ones; the method was immunoSEQ multiplex PCR. The repertoire holds tens of thousands of clones, with approximately 90% as singletons. The sequencing here drew on peripheral blood, taken 28 days after the second AZD1222 dose. Every receptor here comes from an adult who received the AZD1222 COVID-19 vaccine. Each CDR3 is given with its conserved first and last residue. The order of the fields is D gene, J gene, V gene, clone size, CDR3 DNA, CDR3 protein. D genes are given only for firm matches. Expanded clones get a size class; other rows say once, few or many, or leave the size out.

d_gene: -
j_gene: TRBJ1-5
v_gene: TRBV10-3
abundance: -
CDR3nt: TGTGCCATCAGTGAGCCAGAGCAGCCCCAGCATTTT
CDR3aa: CAISEPEQPQHF

d_gene: -
j_gene: TRBJ1-2
v_gene: TRBV5-1
abundance: few
CDR3nt: TGCGCCAGCACCCAATCAGCCGATCGGATTAACTATGGCTACACCTTC
CDR3aa: CASTQSADRINYGYTF

d_gene: TRBD1
j_gene: TRBJ1-1
v_gene: TRBV7-9
abundance: -
CDR3nt: TGTGCCAGCAGCCCTTGGACAGGGGGCCTGGACACTGAAGCTTTCTTT
CDR3aa: CASSPWTGGLDTEAFF

d_gene: TRBD1
j_gene: TRBJ1-2
v_gene: TRBV10-2
abundance: -
CDR3nt: TGCGCCAGCAGTGAGACAGGGGAAAAGCGCTATGGCTACACCTTC
CDR3aa: CASSETGEKRYGYTF

d_gene: TRBD1
j_gene: TRBJ1-2
v_gene: TRBV2
abundance: -
CDR3nt: TGTGCCAGCAGCCAAGGACAGGGGCTTAACTATGGCTACACCTTC
CDR3aa: CASSQGQGLNYGYTF

d_gene: -
j_gene: TRBJ1-5
v_gene: TRBV7-9
abundance: medium-sized
CDR3nt: TGTGCCAGCAGCGAAACGGCTTCAGGGGATCAGCCCCAGCATTTT
CDR3aa: CASSETASGDQPQHF

d_gene: TRBD2
j_gene: TRBJ2-2
v_gene: TRBV6-5
abundance: few
CDR3nt: TGTGCCATTTCCATGGTAGCGGGAGTTCGCGGGGAGCTGTTTTTT
CDR3aa: CAISMVAGVRGELFF

d_gene: -
j_gene: TRBJ2-2
v_gene: TRBV5-1
abundance: -
CDR3nt: TGCGCCAGCAGCTTGACAGGGTTAGACGGGGAGCTGTTTTTT
CDR3aa: CASSLTGLDGELFF

d_gene: -
j_gene: TRBJ1-1
v_gene: TRBV18
abundance: few
CDR3nt: TGTGCCAGCTCACGACAGCAAAACACTGAAGCTTTCTTT
CDR3aa: CASSRQQNTEAFF

d_gene: -
j_gene: TRBJ1-4
v_gene: TRBV7-8
abundance: -
CDR3nt: TGTGCCAGCAGCTCATACAGGGTTCCGGCTAATGAAAAACTGTTTTTT
CDR3aa: CASSSYRVPANEKLFF

d_gene: -
j_gene: TRBJ2-7
v_gene: TRBV7-2
abundance: -
CDR3nt: TGTGCCAGCAGCTTAGCGTGGGGCCCGTCCCCCTACGAGCAGTACTTC
CDR3aa: CASSLAWGPSPYEQYF

d_gene: TRBD2
j_gene: TRBJ2-1
v_gene: TRBV27
abundance: -
CDR3nt: TGTGCCAGCAGGCCTAGCGGACCTAACAATGAGCAGTTCTTC
CDR3aa: CASRPSGPNNEQFF

d_gene: TRBD1
j_gene: TRBJ1-1
v_gene: TRBV5-1
abundance: -
CDR3nt: TGCGCCAGCAGCTTACAGGGGGCTACGAACACTGAAGCTTTCTTT
CDR3aa: CASSLQGATNTEAFF